The rows below give T cell receptor beta chains drawn from one sample of a study of identical twins. Each CDR3 protein is one row after TCRdb ran MiXCR on the 5' RACE reads. Seen here are 250,000 or so distinct CDR3 sequences, about 13% observed once, and the top ten hold roughly 4.2%. This sample also belongs to another study, concerning yellow fever vaccine responses in identical twins.

Sequencing input: memory (CD45RO+) T cells sorted from blood. These receptors originate from a woman aged 18-29 years in good health. CDR3s include the opening cysteine and the closing phenylalanine or tryptophan. The D gene is left open where the match is weak. Clone size is shown for a subset of rows, as once, few, many or a class of expanded clone.

clone_size | d_call | j_call | v_call | cdr3_nt | cdr3_aa
few | TRBD2 | TRBJ2-3 | TRBV5-1 | TGCGCCAGCAGCTTGGACGGGGGGGGAACAGATACGCAGTATTTT | CASSLDGGGTDTQYF
NA | TRBD1 | TRBJ1-2 | TRBV12-3/TRBV12-4 | TGTGCCAGCAGTTTGATGACAGGGGTCTATGGCTACACCTTC | CASSLMTGVYGYTF
many | TRBD2 | TRBJ2-1 | TRBV20-1 | TGCAGTGCTAGAGATCTCAGCGGGGCCACCCTTTACAATGAGCAGTTCTTC | CSARDLSGATLYNEQFF
few | TRBD2 | TRBJ2-3 | TRBV15 | TGTGCCACCAGCAGAGACCGCCTAGCGGGGTTCACAGATACGCAGTATTTT | CATSRDRLAGFTDTQYF
NA | NA | TRBJ1-1 | TRBV6-2/TRBV6-3 | TGTGCCAGCAGTCAACCCCCTTTGGGCAAGAACACTGAAGCTTTCTTT | CASSQPPLGKNTEAFF
few | TRBD2 | TRBJ2-3 | TRBV6-1 | TGTGCCTTCGGCCTGCGGGGGGGGGGCACAGATACGCAGTATTTT | CAFGLRGGGTDTQYF
few | NA | TRBJ2-1 | TRBV11-3 | TGTGCCAGCAGTCGAGAGGGCTCCTACAATGAGCAGTTCTTC | CASSREGSYNEQFF
NA | NA | TRBJ2-3 | TRBV21-1 | TGTGCCAGCAGCAAAGTCCGGCTTAACGGGAGCACAGATACGCAGTATTTT | CASSKVRLNGSTDTQYF
NA | TRBD2 | TRBJ2-5 | TRBV20-1 | TGCAGTGCTAGACCCAGCGGGAGGGCCGGAGAGACCCAGTACTTC | CSARPSGRAGETQYF
many | TRBD1 | TRBJ2-7 | TRBV3-1 | TGTGCCAGCAGCTCCCGACAGGGGCTATCCTACGAGCAGTACTTC | CASSSRQGLSYEQYF
many | TRBD2 | TRBJ2-2 | TRBV4-2 | TGTGCCAGCAGCCAAGGGCTAGCGGGGGGGAACACCGGGGAGCTGTTTTTT | CASSQGLAGGNTGELFF
few | NA | TRBJ2-5 | TRBV11-2 | TGTGCCAGCAGCTTAGATCCGGCAGGTATAGAGACCCAGTACTTC | CASSLDPAGIETQYF
NA | TRBD1 | TRBJ2-1 | TRBV6-5 | TGTGCCAGCAGTTGGACAGGTACCAACAATGAGCAGTTCTTC | CASSWTGTNNEQFF
NA | NA | TRBJ2-6 | TRBV7-2 | TGTGCCAGCAGTAAGGGGGTTTCGGGCTCTGGGGCCAACGTCCTGACTTTC | CASSKGVSGSGANVLTF
NA | NA | TRBJ2-2 | TRBV19 | TGTGCCAGTAGTACCGGGACCGCGAACACCGGGGAGCTGTTTTTT | CASSTGTANTGELFF
many | NA | TRBJ1-6 | TRBV6-5 | TGTGCCAGCAGACCCAGGCGGGACAACTACTCAGGCCAGAGCTCCTATAATTCACCCCTCCACTTT | CASRPRRDNYSGQSSYNSPLHF
many | TRBD1 | TRBJ2-1 | TRBV18 | TGTGCCAGCTCTGCCGAGACAGGGGGATCGTATGAGCAGTTCTTC | CASSAETGGSYEQFF
NA | NA | TRBJ2-5 | TRBV5-1 | TGCGCCAGCAGCTTGGCCGACCAGGGTGGAGAGACCCAGTACTTC | CASSLADQGGETQYF
NA | NA | TRBJ2-3 | TRBV3-1 | TGTGCCAGCCACCAAGGGGGGACTAAGTATTTT | CASHQGGTKYF
NA | NA | TRBJ2-7 | TRBV5-1 | TGCGCCAGCAGCTTGGCGGCGGGGGCCCCCTACGAGCAGTACTTC | CASSLAAGAPYEQYF
NA | NA | TRBJ2-5 | TRBV28 | TGTGCCAGCAGAAAGCAGGAGGTGGAGACCCAGTACTTC | CASRKQEVETQYF
NA | NA | TRBJ2-2 | TRBV28 | TGTGCCAGCAGTACTTGGACCTTGAACACCGGGGAGCTGTTTTTT | CASSTWTLNTGELFF
NA | NA | TRBJ2-1 | TRBV11-2 | TGTGCCAGCAGCCCAGTCGGGGGAAATGAGCAGTTCTTC | CASSPVGGNEQFF
NA | NA | TRBJ2-1 | TRBV7-7 | TGTGCTAGCAGCTCCGTTTTATTCAATGAGCAGTTCTTC | CASSSVLFNEQFF
NA | TRBD2 | TRBJ2-1 | TRBV6-5 | TGTGCCAGCAGCACGGGACTACTCCAGTTCTTC | CASSTGLLQFF
few | TRBD2 | TRBJ2-7 | TRBV20-1 | TGCAGTGCCCGGACTAGCGGGTATTCCTACGAGCAGTACTTC | CSARTSGYSYEQYF
NA | NA | TRBJ2-7 | TRBV5-6 | TGTGCCAGCAGCTTGGCAGCCAGGGCCACCGAGCAGTACTTC | CASSLAARATEQYF
few | NA | TRBJ2-1 | TRBV7-8 | TGTGCCAGCAGCGACGGACTGTCAGAGTTCTTC | CASSDGLSEFF
few | TRBD2 | TRBJ2-3 | TRBV7-3 | TGTGCCAGCAGCGTAGGGACTAGCGGGGGTGCAGATACGCAGTATTTT | CASSVGTSGGADTQYF
many | NA | TRBJ2-3 | TRBV25-1 | TGTGCCAGCGCGGGGAGCACAGATACGCAGTATTTT | CASAGSTDTQYF
many | TRBD1 | TRBJ1-2 | TRBV15 | TGTGCCACCAGCAGAGATCAGGGGGCCCTATATGGCTACACCTTC | CATSRDQGALYGYTF
NA | NA | TRBJ2-6 | TRBV28 | TGTGCCAGTCTCCGACCTTCCTCTGGGGCCAACGTCCTGACTTTC | CASLRPSSGANVLTF
many | NA | TRBJ1-2 | TRBV29-1 | TGCAGCGTTGCGCAGGGGCGAGGCGGCTACACCTTC | CSVAQGRGGYTF
many | NA | TRBJ2-4 | TRBV2 | TGTGCCAGCTGGGCGGGGAGGAGCTTACCCAAAAACATTCAGTACTTC | CASWAGRSLPKNIQYF
many | NA | TRBJ1-6 | TRBV7-9 | TGTGCCAGCAGCTTATCCGCCGGTTCACCCCTCCACTTT | CASSLSAGSPLHF
NA | NA | TRBJ2-3 | TRBV11-1 | TGTGCCAGCAGCTCTCCAGGGGGGAGCCCCTATCAATATACCCTCACAGATACGCAGTATTTT | CASSSPGGSPYQYTLTDTQYF
many | NA | TRBJ2-2 | TRBV11-2 | TGTGCCAGCAGCTCAATTCGGCCTACGAACACCGGGGAGCTGTTTTTT | CASSSIRPTNTGELFF
few | TRBD1 | TRBJ2-1 | TRBV11-3 | TGTGCCAGCAGCAACGACAGGGTCAATGAGCAGTTCTTC | CASSNDRVNEQFF
NA | NA | TRBJ2-2 | TRBV4-3 | TGCGCCAGCAAGGACGGGGGGCTAAACACCGGGGAGCTGTTTTTT | CASKDGGLNTGELFF
few | TRBD1 | TRBJ1-3 | TRBV9 | TGTGCCAGCAGCGGGACAGGGGCTGGAAACACCATATATTTT | CASSGTGAGNTIYF
NA | TRBD1 | TRBJ2-7 | TRBV6-5 | TGTGCCAGCAGTTTCTCGGGACAGCCTTTCTCCTACGAGCAGTACTTC | CASSFSGQPFSYEQYF
few | NA | TRBJ2-1 | TRBV7-3 | TGTGCCAGCAGCCCTAGGGGGTCCTCCTACAATGAGCAGTTCTTC | CASSPRGSSYNEQFF
many | NA | TRBJ2-5 | TRBV25-1 | TGTGCCAGCAGTGAATATACCGGGGCCCAAGAGACCCAGTACTTC | CASSEYTGAQETQYF